This T cell receptor (beta chain) appears in the sequencing data of a study of blood T cells in healthy people across ages. The study, taken as a whole, reports: PBMCs left unsorted prevented a conclusive naive versus antigen-experienced comparison.

A second PCR, run for roughly 7 to 12 cycles, used a sample-barcoded 5' primer plus a J-beta primer mix. TCRdb re-analysed the 5' RACE reads in MiXCR, keeping a single row per CDR3 protein. The profile shows approximately 1,000,000 distinct CDR3 sequences, roughly two fifths of them singletons. This clonotype was counted between two and nine times. The antigen is unknown. Donors were healthy Caucasian individuals from Russia aged roughly 6 to 90. Germline V gene data show CDR1 as SGHAT and CDR2 as FQNNGV. The CDR3 has 17 amino acids. Trimming pared 1 base from V and 0 bases from J, leaving 16 bases between.

This clonotype was sampled from a man in his late teens or twenties in good health. Sequenced sample: blood. J is TRBJ2-7 and V is TRBV11-2; weak D call: TRBD2 (5 bases). The CDR3 loop is CASSLVRSGGRSYEQYF. The CDR3 DNA reads TGTGCCAGCAGCTTAGTCCGCTCGGGCGGGCGCTCCTACGAGCAGTACTTC.